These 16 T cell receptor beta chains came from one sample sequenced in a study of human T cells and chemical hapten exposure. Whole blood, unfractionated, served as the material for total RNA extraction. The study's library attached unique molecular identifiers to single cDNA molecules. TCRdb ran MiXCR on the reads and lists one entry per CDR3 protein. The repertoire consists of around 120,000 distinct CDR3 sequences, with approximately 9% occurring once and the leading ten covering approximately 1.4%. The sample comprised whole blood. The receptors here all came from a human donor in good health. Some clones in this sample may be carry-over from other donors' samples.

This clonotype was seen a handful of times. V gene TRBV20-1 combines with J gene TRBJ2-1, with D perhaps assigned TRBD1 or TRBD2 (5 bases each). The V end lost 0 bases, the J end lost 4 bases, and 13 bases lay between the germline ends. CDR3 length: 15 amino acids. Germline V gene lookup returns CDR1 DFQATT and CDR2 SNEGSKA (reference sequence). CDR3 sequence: CSAREGTTDYNEQFF. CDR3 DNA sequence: TGCAGTGCTAGAGAAGGGACCACCGATTACAATGAGCAGTTCTTC.

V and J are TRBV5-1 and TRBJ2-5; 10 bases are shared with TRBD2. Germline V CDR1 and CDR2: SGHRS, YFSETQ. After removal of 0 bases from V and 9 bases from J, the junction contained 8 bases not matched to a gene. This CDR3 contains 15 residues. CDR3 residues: CASSLVLAGEKAQYF. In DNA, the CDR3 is TGCGCCAGCAGCTTGGTCCTAGCGGGGGAGAAGGCCCAGTACTTC.

The chain's CDR3 is CASSFNPGHTGELFF. The CDR3 DNA sequence: TGTGCCAGCAGCTTTAACCCGGGACACACCGGGGAGCTGTTTTTT. The chain uses TRBV7-9 and TRBJ2-2, with D perhaps given as TRBD1 or TRBD2 (5 bases each). The V gene lost 3 bases and the J gene lost 3 bases, with 11 bases spanning the gap. Germline V gene data show CDR1 as SEHNR and CDR2 as FQNEAQ (reference sequence). The length of the CDR3 is 15 residues.

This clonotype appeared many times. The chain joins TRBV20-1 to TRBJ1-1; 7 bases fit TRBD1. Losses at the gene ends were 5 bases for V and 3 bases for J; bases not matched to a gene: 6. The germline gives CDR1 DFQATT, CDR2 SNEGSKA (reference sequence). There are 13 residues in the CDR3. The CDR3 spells CSAPGGRDTEAFF. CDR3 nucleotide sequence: TGCAGTGCTCCAGGGGGAAGGGACACTGAAGCTTTCTTT.

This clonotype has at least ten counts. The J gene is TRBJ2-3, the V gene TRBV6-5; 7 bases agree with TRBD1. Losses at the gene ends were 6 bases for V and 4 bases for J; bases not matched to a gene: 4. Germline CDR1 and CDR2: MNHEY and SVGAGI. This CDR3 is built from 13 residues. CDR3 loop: CASRYTGADTQYF. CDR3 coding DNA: TGTGCCAGCAGGTACACAGGGGCAGATACGCAGTATTTT.

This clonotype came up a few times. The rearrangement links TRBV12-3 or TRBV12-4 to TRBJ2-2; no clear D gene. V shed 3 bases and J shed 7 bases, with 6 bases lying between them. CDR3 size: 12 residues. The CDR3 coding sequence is TGTGCCAGCAGTTTTCCAATCGGGGAGCTGTTTTTT. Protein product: CASSFPIGELFF.

The CDR3 nucleotides read TGTGCCAGCAGTGTAGACAGTCCCGAGCAGTACTTC. This translates into CASSVDSPEQYF. The rearrangement joins TRBV2 to TRBJ2-7, with a possible D match to TRBD1 (5 bases). This CDR3 has 12 amino acids. V was pared by 4 bases and J by 6 bases, with 10 bases between. CDR1 is SNHLY and CDR2 is FYNNEI in the germline V gene.

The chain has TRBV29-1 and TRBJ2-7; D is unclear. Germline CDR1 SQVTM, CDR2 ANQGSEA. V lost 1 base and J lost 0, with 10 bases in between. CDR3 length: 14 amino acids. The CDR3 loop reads CSVEVSDNSYEQYF. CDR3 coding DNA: TGCAGCGTTGAAGTAAGCGACAACTCCTACGAGCAGTACTTC.

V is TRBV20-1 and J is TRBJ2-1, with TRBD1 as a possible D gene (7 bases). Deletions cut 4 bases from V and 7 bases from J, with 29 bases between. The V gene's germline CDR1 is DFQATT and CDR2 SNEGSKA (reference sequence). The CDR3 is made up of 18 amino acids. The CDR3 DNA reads TGCAGTGCTATGGGGCAGGGGGGTACTAGGGGACGGCAAAATGAGCAGTTCTTC. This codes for CSAMGQGGTRGRQNEQFF.

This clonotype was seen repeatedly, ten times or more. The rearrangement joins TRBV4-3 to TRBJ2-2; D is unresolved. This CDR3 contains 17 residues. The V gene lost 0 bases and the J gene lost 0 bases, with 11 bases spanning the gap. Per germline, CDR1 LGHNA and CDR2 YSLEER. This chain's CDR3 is CASSQDRAHSNTGELFF. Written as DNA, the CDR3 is TGCGCCAGCAGCCAAGATAGGGCCCACTCGAACACCGGGGAGCTGTTTTTT.

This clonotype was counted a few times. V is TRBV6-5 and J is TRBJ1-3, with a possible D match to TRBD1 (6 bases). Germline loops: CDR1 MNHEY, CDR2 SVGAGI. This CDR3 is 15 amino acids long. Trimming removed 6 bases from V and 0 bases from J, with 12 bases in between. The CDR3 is CASSLEGVSGNTIYF. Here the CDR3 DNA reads TGTGCCAGCAGCCTCGAGGGGGTCTCTGGAAACACCATATATTTT.

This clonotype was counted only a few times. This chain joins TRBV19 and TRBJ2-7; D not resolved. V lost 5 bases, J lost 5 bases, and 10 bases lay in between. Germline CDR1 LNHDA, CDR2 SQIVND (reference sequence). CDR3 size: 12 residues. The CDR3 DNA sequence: TGTGCCAGTAGTGAAACAGACCACGAGCAGTACTTC. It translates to CASSETDHEQYF.

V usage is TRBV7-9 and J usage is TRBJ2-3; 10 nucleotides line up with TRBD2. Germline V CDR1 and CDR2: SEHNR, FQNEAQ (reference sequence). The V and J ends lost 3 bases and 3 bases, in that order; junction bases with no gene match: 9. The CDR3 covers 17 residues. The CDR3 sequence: CASSLYASGRGTDTQYF. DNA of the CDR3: TGTGCCAGCAGCTTGTACGCGAGCGGGAGGGGTACAGATACGCAGTATTTT.

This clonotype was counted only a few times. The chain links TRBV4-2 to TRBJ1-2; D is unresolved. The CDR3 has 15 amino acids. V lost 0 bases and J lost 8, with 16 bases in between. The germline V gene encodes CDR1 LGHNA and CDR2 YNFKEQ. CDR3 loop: CASSQDARVGLGYTF. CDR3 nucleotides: TGTGCCAGCAGCCAAGATGCGCGGGTAGGGTTGGGCTACACCTTC.

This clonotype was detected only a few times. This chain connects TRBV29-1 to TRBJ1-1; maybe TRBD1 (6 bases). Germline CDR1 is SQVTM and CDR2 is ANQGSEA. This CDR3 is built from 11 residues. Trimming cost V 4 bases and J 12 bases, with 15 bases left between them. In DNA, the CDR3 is TGCAGCGTTGGGGACAATCGGTTGACTTTCTTT. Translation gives CSVGDNRLTFF.

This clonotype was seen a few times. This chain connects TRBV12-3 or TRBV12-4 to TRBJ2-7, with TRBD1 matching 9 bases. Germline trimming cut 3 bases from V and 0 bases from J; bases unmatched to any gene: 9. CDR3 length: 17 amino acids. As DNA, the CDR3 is TGTGCCAGCAGTTTCGGGACAGGGAGGACTGACTCCTACGAGCAGTACTTC. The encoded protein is CASSFGTGRTDSYEQYF.